Shown below are 14 T cell receptor beta chains from a single sample sequenced in a study of T cells after yellow fever vaccination. TCRdb processed the 5' RACE reads anew with MiXCR; each CDR3 protein has one entry. The sample holds roughly 120,000 distinct CDR3 sequences; roughly 6.7% are singletons and the top ten take around 2.6%. Material: CD4+ T cells sorted from PBMCs, obtained about 10 days after the first yellow fever vaccination. Receptors were obtained from a man aged 18 to 29 who received the YFV17D yellow fever vaccine.

This clonotype was seen repeatedly, ten times or more. Its ends do not fully match the called genes, so a read error is possible. The V gene is TRBV7-2, the J gene TRBJ2-5, with D perhaps TRBD1 (6 bases). Germline V gene lookup returns CDR1 SGHTA and CDR2 FQGNSA. The CDR3 sequence is 12 residues long. The CDR3 DNA follows: TGTGCCAGCAGCCGGGACATCGAGATCCAGTACTTC. This gives the protein CASSRDIEIQYF. Using reference TRBV7-2 and TRBJ2-5 for the parts outside the CDR3, the full variable domain is GAGVSQSPSNKVTEKGKDVELRCDPISGHTALYWYRQSLGQGLEFLIYFQGNSAPDKSGLPSDRFSAERTGGSVSTLTIQRTQQEDSAVYLCASSRDIEIQYFGPGTRLLVL.

This clonotype was observed at least ten times. This chain uses TRBV6-1 with TRBJ1-1; D not certain. CDR1 and CDR2 from the germline V gene are MNHNS and SASEGT. Trimming shortened V by 10 bases and J by 4 bases, and 19 bases separated the two germline ends. This CDR3 has 14 residues. CDR3 protein: CATLIAPGSTEAFF. CDR3 bases: TGTGCCACCCTAATCGCCCCGGGGAGCACTGAAGCTTTCTTT.

The CDR3 DNA is TGTGCCAGCAGCGTATTTCCGGGACAGGGCACTGGAAACACCATATATTTT. It yields the protein CASSVFPGQGTGNTIYF. The chain couples TRBV9 to TRBJ1-3; 9 bases are shared with TRBD1. Trimming cost V 1 base and J 2 bases; bases outside gene matches: 7. Germline assignment: CDR1 SGDLS and CDR2 YYNGEE. CDR3 length equals 17 residues.

This clonotype occurred many times. The rearrangement links TRBV12-3 or TRBV12-4 to TRBJ1-3; D call uncertain. The CDR3 extends over 17 amino acids. Trimming shortened V by 2 bases and J by 0 bases, and 14 bases separated the two germline ends. Here the CDR3 DNA reads TGTGCCAGCAGTTTAAAGGTCCTCGGGATCTCTGGAAACACCATATATTTT. Translation gives CASSLKVLGISGNTIYF.

There are many counts of this clonotype. The rearrangement joins TRBV5-1 to TRBJ2-5; either TRBD1 or TRBD2 may supply D (6 bases each). The V gene's germline CDR1 is SGHRS and CDR2 YFSETQ. This CDR3 region has 14 residues. Trimming removed 3 bases at V and 4 bases at J, with 13 bases between. The CDR3: CASSSPGAGETQYF. Here the CDR3 DNA reads TGCGCCAGCAGCTCCCCGGGGGCAGGAGAGACCCAGTACTTC.

This clonotype was seen many times. V gene TRBV27 combines with J gene TRBJ2-5; D gene unclear. Per germline, CDR1 MNHEY and CDR2 SMNVEV (reference sequence). Trimming cost V 7 bases and J 1 base, with 13 bases left between them. CDR3 size: 14 residues. CDR3 sequence reads: CASKTMAVQETQYF. In DNA form, the CDR3 reads TGTGCCAGCAAAACGATGGCAGTCCAAGAGACCCAGTACTTC.

As to this clonotype: Given a much more abundant clone one base away, this may be a read error. This sequence joins TRBV29-1 and TRBJ2-1, with a possible D match to TRBD2 (5 bases). The J call is doubtful: the DNA matches TRBJ2-7 better. The CDR3 extends over 12 amino acids. Germline V CDR1 and CDR2: SQVTM, ANQGSEA. The chain's CDR3 is CSVGWGDNEQYF. The CDR3 DNA reads TGCAGCGTTGGGTGGGGAGACAATGAGCAGTACTTC.

This clonotype was seen ten or more times. The V and J genes are TRBV5-1 and TRBJ1-2; TRBD1 might be the D (6 bases). CDR3 length equals 14 residues. Germline-derived CDR1 and CDR2 are SGHRS and YFSETQ. Trimming took off 4 bases at V and 8 bases at J, with 18 bases between the two ends. Here the CDR3 DNA reads TGCGCCAGCAGCAACCTACAGGGTACTATCGGCTACACCTTC. It encodes CASSNLQGTIGYTF.

To note about this clonotype: A clone one base away is much larger, so this may be a read error. The chain recombines TRBV2 with TRBJ2-5; a possible D gene is TRBD1 (6 bases). The CDR3 loop spans 16 amino acids. With 11 bases removed from V and 7 bases from J, the gap between germline ends came to 29 bases. Germline lookup yields CDR1 SNHLY and CDR2 FYNNEI. The CDR3 DNA follows: TGTGCCTGCACCCCGTACGGGACACTCAGTCTTGGGACCCAGTACTTC. Amino acids: CACTPYGTLSLGTQYF.

The sample holds many counts of this clonotype. The genes are TRBV7-2 and TRBJ2-1; D remains unclear. This CDR3 is built from 16 residues. Germline V gives CDR1 SGHTA, CDR2 FQGNSA. Deletions cut 2 bases from V and 4 bases from J, with 15 bases between. CDR3 sequence reads: CASSLQRITAYNEQFF. As DNA, the CDR3 is TGTGCCAGCAGCTTACAAAGGATCACGGCTTACAATGAGCAGTTCTTC.

Regarding this clonotype: A much larger clone differs by one base, so this may be a read error. The V gene is TRBV9, the J gene TRBJ1-4; 11 nucleotides line up with TRBD1. Looked up from germline, CDR1 is SGDLS and CDR2 is YYNGEE. This CDR3 spans 15 amino acids. CDR3 protein: CASSARDRGSEKPFF. As DNA, the CDR3 is TGTGCCAGCAGCGCCCGGGACAGGGGGTCGGAAAAACCGTTTTTT. The whole variable domain, remainder taken from reference TRBV9 and TRBJ1-4, is DSGVTQTPKHLITATGQRVTLRCSPRSGDLSVYWYQQSLDQGLQFLIQYYNGEERAKGNILERFSAQQFPDLHSELNLSSLELGDSALYFCASSARDRGSEKPFFGSGTQLSVL.

This clonotype was seen repeatedly, ten times or more. The chain combines TRBV20-1 with TRBJ2-3, with 8 bases fitting TRBD2. From germline, CDR1 is DFQATT and CDR2 SNEGSKA (reference sequence). J lost 2 bases, V lost 5 bases, and 6 bases had no gene match. This CDR3 contains 14 residues. The CDR3 is CSARGGGNTDTQYF. CDR3 DNA: TGCAGTGCTCGGGGGGGGGGTAACACAGATACGCAGTATTTT.

This clonotype has a count of ten or more. The chain combines TRBV7-2 with TRBJ1-6, with D perhaps TRBD1 (5 bases). V was shortened by 0 bases and J by 13 bases, with 16 bases between the two germline ends. Looked up from germline, CDR1 is SGHTA and CDR2 is FQGNSA. This CDR3 spans 15 amino acids. The CDR3 loop is CASSLAPGPRNPLHF. The DNA of the CDR3 is TGTGCCAGCAGCTTAGCCCCGGGACCGCGTAATCCCCTCCACTTT.

Ten or more counts support this clonotype. The chain has TRBV20-1 and TRBJ2-3; 9 bases agree with TRBD1. The CDR3 length is 15 residues. Germline V gene sequence: CDR1 DFQATT, CDR2 SNEGSKA (reference sequence). V lost 3 bases, J lost 6 bases, and 10 bases stayed unmatched. The CDR3 nucleotides are TGCAGTGCTAGTGGCGCACAGGGGGCTTACGATACGCAGTATTTT. Protein: CSASGAQGAYDTQYF.